One and the same sample provided the 15 T cell receptor beta chains below, sequenced in a study of T cell changes during pregnancy in multiple sclerosis. Using immunoSEQ multiplex PCR, the repertoire was profiled, and TCRdb retains in-frame clones only, with some absent. The sample shows roughly 49,000 clones, 90% of them seen only once. The starting material was peripheral blood, obtained in the first trimester of pregnancy. The receptors were gathered from a female donor in good health, enrolled as a control in a pregnancy study.

J is TRBJ2-1 and V is TRBV6-1; maybe TRBD2 (6 bases). Germline-derived CDR1 and CDR2 are MNHNS and SASEGT. This CDR3 contains 16 residues. The V end lost 2 bases, the J end lost 2 bases, and 13 bases lay between the germline ends. CDR3 sequence reads: CASSEYSGIAYNEQFF. Written as DNA, the CDR3 is TGTGCCAGCAGTGAATATAGCGGCATAGCCTACAATGAGCAGTTCTTC.

The chain is built from TRBV7-9 and TRBJ2-7; 10 positions match TRBD2. CDR1 and CDR2 (germline): SEHNR, FQNEAQ (reference sequence). This CDR3 is built from 14 residues. Trimming at V came to 3 bases and at J to 6 bases, leaving 5 bases not matched to a gene. This CDR3 is CASSFGTSVGEQYF. Here the CDR3 DNA reads TGTGCCAGCAGCTTCGGGACTAGCGTCGGCGAGCAGTACTTC.

The V call is TRBV18, the J call TRBJ1-2, with 9 bases lining up with TRBD1. The CDR3 consists of 17 residues. Germline V gene data show CDR1 as KGHSH and CDR2 as LQKENI. The V and J ends lost 1 base and 4 bases, in that order; junction bases with no gene match: 10. The CDR3 loop reads CASSPRDRAPPGYGYTF. For the CDR3, the DNA is TGTGCCAGCTCACCACGGGACAGGGCCCCACCTGGCTATGGCTACACCTTC.

The chain is built from TRBV18 and TRBJ2-5, with 8 bases identical to TRBD2. Per germline, CDR1 KGHSH and CDR2 LQKENI. The V gene end was trimmed by 2 bases and the J gene end by 3 bases; junction bases not matched to a gene: 5. The CDR3 covers 15 residues. The CDR3 region is CASSPFREGKETQYF. CDR3 bases: TGTGCCAGCTCACCATTCCGGGAGGGAAAAGAGACCCAGTACTTC.

The V gene is TRBV2, the J gene TRBJ2-5; D gene unclear. The CDR3 runs to 15 residues. Looked up from germline, CDR1 is SNHLY and CDR2 is FYNNEI. V lost 8 bases, J lost 1 base, and 17 bases lay in between. As DNA, the CDR3 is TGTGCCAGCGGTAGAGGCCCATTAAGCCAAGAGACCCAGTACTTC. It is translated as CASGRGPLSQETQYF.

The chain joins TRBV27 to TRBJ2-4; 7 nucleotides align to TRBD2. J gave up 1 base and V 8 bases, and 5 bases lay outside the gene matches. Germline V gives CDR1 MNHEY, CDR2 SMNVEV (reference sequence). The CDR3 runs 14 residues. The CDR3 DNA reads as TGTGCCAGCCAGGCGGGGGTGGCCAAAAACATTCAGTACTTC. Amino acids: CASQAGVAKNIQYF.

The sample holds one count of this clone. The genes are TRBV5-8 and TRBJ2-2; D remains unclear. V was trimmed by 3 bases and J by 6 bases, leaving 15 bases between them. The CDR3 has 15 amino acids. Germline values: CDR1 SGHTS, CDR2 YDEGEE. The chain's CDR3 is CASSSDLASAGELFF. CDR3 sequence (DNA): TGTGCCAGCAGCTCCGACTTAGCTAGTGCCGGGGAGCTGTTTTTT.

The chain is built from TRBV10-2 and TRBJ1-2; TRBD1 matches at 10 bases. The V and J ends lost 6 bases and 5 bases, in that order; junction bases with no gene match: 6. Germline loops: CDR1 WSHSY, CDR2 SAAADI. CDR3 length: 14 amino acids. The CDR3 DNA follows: TGCGCCAGCAGAACCGCGGGACAGGGGTATGGCTACACCTTC. This sequence encodes CASRTAGQGYGYTF.

The rearrangement uses TRBV27 and TRBJ1-2, with a weak D call TRBD1 (6 bases). Per the germline V gene, CDR1 is MNHEY and CDR2 is SMNVEV (reference sequence). CDR3 length: 13 amino acids. Trimming left V 5 bases short and J 4 bases short, with 11 bases between. CDR3 sequence: CASSGDRSYGYTF. The CDR3 nucleotides are TGTGCCAGCAGTGGCGACAGGTCCTATGGCTACACCTTC.

This clone was seen more than once but under ten times. This chain links TRBV6-4 with TRBJ2-3; 14 nucleotides agree with TRBD2. The germline V gene encodes CDR1 MRHNA and CDR2 SNTAGT. With 3 bases clipped from V and 3 bases from J, the junction kept 2 bases outside the gene matches. CDR3 size: 16 residues. DNA for the CDR3: TGTGCCAGCAGTGAAGGGACTAGCGGGGGAACAGATACGCAGTATTTT. Encoded protein: CASSEGTSGGTDTQYF.

The rearrangement uses TRBV18 and TRBJ1-6; possible D gene TRBD1, 5 bases. The CDR3 extends over 17 amino acids. Germline CDR1 and CDR2: KGHSH and LQKENI. Trimming left V 2 bases short and J 6 bases short, with 17 bases between. CDR3 nucleotides: TGTGCCAGCTCACCAGGGTTGTTTGGGGCAGGTAATTCACCCCTCCACTTT. Its translation is CASSPGLFGAGNSPLHF.

The J gene is TRBJ2-1, the V gene TRBV7-2; 10 nucleotides align to TRBD2. Per germline, CDR1 SGHTA and CDR2 FQGNSA. This CDR3 has 15 amino acids. J gave up 5 bases and V 6 bases, and 7 bases lay outside the gene matches. The CDR3: CASRKEGLANNEQFF. The CDR3 DNA reads TGTGCCAGCAGAAAAGAGGGACTAGCGAACAATGAGCAGTTCTTC.

The V call is TRBV7-2, the J call TRBJ1-6; D is possibly TRBD1 (6 bases). Germline values: CDR1 SGHTA, CDR2 FQGNSA. This CDR3 is 14 amino acids long. V was cut by 5 bases and J by 8 bases, with 13 bases left in between. CDR3 nucleotide sequence: TGTGCCAGCAGCCCCGGGACAAATTATTCACCCCTCCACTTT. This codes for CASSPGTNYSPLHF.

The chain links TRBV11-3 to TRBJ1-1, with TRBD1 matching 7 bases. The trim removed 5 bases at V and 1 base at J, leaving 4 bases unmatched. The CDR3 is 14 residues long. Germline loops: CDR1 SGHNT, CDR2 YENEEA. The CDR3 DNA reads as TGTGCCAGCAGCCGACAGGGCCCGAACACTGAAGCTTTCTTT. Its protein product is CASSRQGPNTEAFF.

This chain uses TRBV7-7 with TRBJ2-2, with D possibly TRBD2 on 6 matching bases. The germline CDR1 and CDR2 sequences are SSHAT and FNYEAQ (reference sequence). Trimming took 0 bases from V and 4 from J, leaving 6 bases between them. The CDR3 consists of 14 residues. In DNA, the CDR3 is TGTGCCAGCAGCTTAGCGGAGGGCACCGGGGAGCTGTTTTTT. It specifies CASSLAEGTGELFF.